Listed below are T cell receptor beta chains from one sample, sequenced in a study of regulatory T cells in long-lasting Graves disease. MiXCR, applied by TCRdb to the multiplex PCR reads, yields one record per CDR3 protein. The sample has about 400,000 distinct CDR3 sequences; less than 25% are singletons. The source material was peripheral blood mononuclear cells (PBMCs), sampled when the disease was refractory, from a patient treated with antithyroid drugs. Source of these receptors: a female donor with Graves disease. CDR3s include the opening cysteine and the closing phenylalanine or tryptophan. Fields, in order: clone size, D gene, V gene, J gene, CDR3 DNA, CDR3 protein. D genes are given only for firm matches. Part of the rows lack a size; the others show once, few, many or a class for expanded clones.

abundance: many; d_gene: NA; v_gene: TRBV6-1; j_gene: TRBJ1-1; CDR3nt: TGTGCCAGCAGTGAAAGAGCGGGACTGACCCCCTTAACTTTCTTT; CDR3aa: CASSERAGLTPLTFF
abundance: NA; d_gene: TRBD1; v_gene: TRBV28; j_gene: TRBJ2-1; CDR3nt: TGTGCCAGCAGTTCCTACAGGGGCTCACCTGCAATGATACAGTTCTTC; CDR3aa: CASSSYRGSPAMIQFF
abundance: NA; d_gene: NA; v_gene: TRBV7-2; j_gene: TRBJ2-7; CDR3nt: TGTGCCAGCAGCCTTGAGGACAGCCCCTTCTACGAGCAGTACTTC; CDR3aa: CASSLEDSPFYEQYF
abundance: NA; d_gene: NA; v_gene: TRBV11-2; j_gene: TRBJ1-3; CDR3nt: TGTGCCAGCAGCTCCCGACAGCTTACAGGGATCAGCTCTGGAAACACCATATATTTT; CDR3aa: CASSSRQLTGISSGNTIYF
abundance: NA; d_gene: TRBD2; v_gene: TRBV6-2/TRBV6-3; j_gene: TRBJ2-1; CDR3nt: TGTGCCAGCAGTTACTCGAGGGGAGGGTCCTACAATGAGCAGTTCTTC; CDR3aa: CASSYSRGGSYNEQFF
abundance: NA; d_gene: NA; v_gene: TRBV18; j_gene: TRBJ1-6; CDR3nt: TGTGCCAGCTCACCCCTCGAGAGTAATTCACCCCTCCACTTT; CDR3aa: CASSPLESNSPLHF
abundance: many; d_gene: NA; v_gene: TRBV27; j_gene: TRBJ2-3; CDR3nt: TGTGCCAGCAGGCCATCCAGTATGCCAGATACGCAGTATTTT; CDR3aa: CASRPSSMPDTQYF
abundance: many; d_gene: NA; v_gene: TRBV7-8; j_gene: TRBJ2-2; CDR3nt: TGTGCCAGCAGCAAACGGGACACCTCGGAGACCGGGGAGCTGTTTTTT; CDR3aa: CASSKRDTSETGELFF
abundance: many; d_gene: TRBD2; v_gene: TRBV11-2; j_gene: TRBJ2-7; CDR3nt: TGTGCCAGCAGCCCAATCAAACGGACTAGCGGGAGCCCCTACGAGCAGTACTTC; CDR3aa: CASSPIKRTSGSPYEQYF
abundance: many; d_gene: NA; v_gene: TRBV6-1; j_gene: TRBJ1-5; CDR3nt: TGTGCCAGCAGATCCCGGGACAATCAGCCCCAGCATTTT; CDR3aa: CASRSRDNQPQHF
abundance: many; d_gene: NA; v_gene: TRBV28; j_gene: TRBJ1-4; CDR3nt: TGTGCCAGCACCCCGAGCCTACGGAATGCGAGGAAACTGTTTTTT; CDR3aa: CASTPSLRNARKLFF
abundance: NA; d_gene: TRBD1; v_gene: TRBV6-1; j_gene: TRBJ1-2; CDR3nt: TGTGCCAGCAGGAAGGACAGGGTTGTCTCTAGGGGCTACACCTTC; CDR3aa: CASRKDRVVSRGYTF
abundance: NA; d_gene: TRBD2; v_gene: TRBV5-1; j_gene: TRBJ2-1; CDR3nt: TGCGCCAGCAGCTTTGGTTTTACGACTAGCGGGCACAATGAGCAGTTCTTC; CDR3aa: CASSFGFTTSGHNEQFF
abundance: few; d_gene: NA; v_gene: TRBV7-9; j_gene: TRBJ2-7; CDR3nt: TGTGCCAGCAGCTTAGGAGTTTCCGGGGGCGAGCAGTACTTC; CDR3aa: CASSLGVSGGEQYF
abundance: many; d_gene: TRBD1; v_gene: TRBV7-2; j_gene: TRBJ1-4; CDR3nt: TGTGCCAGCAGCTTATTCGGACAGGGGCCTAATGAAAAACTGTTTTTT; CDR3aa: CASSLFGQGPNEKLFF
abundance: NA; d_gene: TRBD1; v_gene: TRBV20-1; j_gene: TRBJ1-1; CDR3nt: TGCAGTGCCGTGGTAGCGGGACAGGGAAGACGGTTGAACGCTTTCTTT; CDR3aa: CSAVVAGQGRRLNAFF
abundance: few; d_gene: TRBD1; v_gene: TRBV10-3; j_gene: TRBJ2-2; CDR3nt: TGTGCCATCAGTGACCTCATCGGGACAGGGGGCTTCGCGAACACCGGGGAGCTGTTTTTT; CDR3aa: CAISDLIGTGGFANTGELFF
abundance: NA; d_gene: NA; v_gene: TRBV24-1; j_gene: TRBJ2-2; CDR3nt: TGTGCCGCTGATTTCCCCGGGACAAGGAACACCGGGGAGCTGTTTTTT; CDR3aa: CAADFPGTRNTGELFF
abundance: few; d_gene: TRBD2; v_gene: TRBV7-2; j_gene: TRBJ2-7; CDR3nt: TGTGCCAGCAGCTTAACAGCGGGACGGGGGCAGTACTTC; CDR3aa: CASSLTAGRGQYF
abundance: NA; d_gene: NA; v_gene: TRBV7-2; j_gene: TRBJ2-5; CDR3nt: TGTACCAGCAGCCTAGTGGCTGGGACATACCAAGAGACCCAGTACTTC; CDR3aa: CTSSLVAGTYQETQYF
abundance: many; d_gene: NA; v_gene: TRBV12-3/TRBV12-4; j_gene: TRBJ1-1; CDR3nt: TGTGCCAGCACCCTGGCGAGTCGCACTGAAGCTTTCTTT; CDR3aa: CASTLASRTEAFF
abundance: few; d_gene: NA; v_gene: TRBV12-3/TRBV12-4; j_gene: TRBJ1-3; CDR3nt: TGTGCCAGCATCCGAGACACCATATATTTT; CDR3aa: CASIRDTIYF
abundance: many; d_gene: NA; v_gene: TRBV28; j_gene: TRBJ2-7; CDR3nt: TGTGCCAGCAGTTTTCGAGGGCCCCTGCCCGTCTACGAGCAGTACTTC; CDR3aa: CASSFRGPLPVYEQYF
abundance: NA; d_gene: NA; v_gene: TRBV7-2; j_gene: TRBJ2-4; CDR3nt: TGTGCCAGCAGCTTACAACAGGGAGCCAAAAACATTCAGTACTTC; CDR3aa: CASSLQQGAKNIQYF
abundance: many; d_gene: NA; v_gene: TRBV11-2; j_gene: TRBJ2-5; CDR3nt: TGTGCCAGCAGCTTAGTACAGGGGGGGGGGACCCAGTACTTC; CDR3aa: CASSLVQGGGTQYF
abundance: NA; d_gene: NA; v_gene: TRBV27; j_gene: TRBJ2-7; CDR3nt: TGTGCCAGCAGTTTATCGCCGGGCCCCGCGGGGCAGTACTTC; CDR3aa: CASSLSPGPAGQYF
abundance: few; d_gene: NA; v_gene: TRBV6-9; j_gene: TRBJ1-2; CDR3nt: TGTGCCAGCAGTTACTCATCGGGTTCGGGCTATGGCTACACCTTC; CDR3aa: CASSYSSGSGYGYTF
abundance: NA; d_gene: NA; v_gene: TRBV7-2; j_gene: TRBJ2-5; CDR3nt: TGTGCCAGCAGGGGAACCCACTCGCTGTTAGCTTCGGGTCAAGAGACCCAGTACTTC; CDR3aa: CASRGTHSLLASGQETQYF
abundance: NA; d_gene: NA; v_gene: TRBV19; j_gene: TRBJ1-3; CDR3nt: TGTGCCAGTAGTATGGAGGATTACTCTGGAAACACCATATATTTT; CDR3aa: CASSMEDYSGNTIYF
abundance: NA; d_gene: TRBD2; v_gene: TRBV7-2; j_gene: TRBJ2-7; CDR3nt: TGTGCCAGCAGCGCCGGGGGGAGTACCTACGAGCAGTACTTC; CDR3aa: CASSAGGSTYEQYF
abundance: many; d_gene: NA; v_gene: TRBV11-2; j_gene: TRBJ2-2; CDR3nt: TGTGCCAGCAGCCCCCAAGGGATCAAGAACACCGGGGAGCTGTTTTTT; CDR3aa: CASSPQGIKNTGELFF